The rows below give T cell receptor beta chains drawn from one sample of a study of blood T cell repertoires in COVID-19. Here immunoSEQ multiplex PCR was the method, and the copy in TCRdb shows in-frame clones only, minus some. Of around 150,000 clones listed, about 84% were seen once; the top ten hold 5%. Input material: peripheral blood. These receptors were collected from a woman aged 50 to 60 with acute or convalescent COVID-19. The CDR3 runs from the conserved cysteine through the conserved F or W. The D gene is left open where the match is weak. Expanded clones get a size class; other rows say once, few or many, or leave the size out.

TRBJ1-4	NA	TRBD1	TRBV7-9	TGTGCCAGCAGCGCAGGGGACAGAAGGGAAAAACTGTTTTTT	CASSAGDRREKLFF
TRBJ2-5	NA	NA	TRBV5-1	TGCGCCAGCAAAGTCCAGGGGGGCGCGTGGCAAGAGACCCAGTACTTC	CASKVQGGAWQETQYF
TRBJ1-4	NA	NA	TRBV5-1	TGCGCCAGCAGCTTAGCGATCCCCAATGAAAAACTGTTTTTT	CASSLAIPNEKLFF
TRBJ2-1	NA	TRBD2	TRBV19	TGTGCCAGTAGGCCGGGACTAGCGGGGGGGGAATTCTCCTACAATGAGCAGTTCTTC	CASRPGLAGGEFSYNEQFF
TRBJ1-2	many	TRBD1	TRBV7-2	TGTGCCAGCAGCTTAGTCGGGCAGGGGGACTATGGCTACACCTTC	CASSLVGQGDYGYTF
TRBJ1-6	NA	TRBD1	TRBV6-5	TGTGCCAGCAGCCGAGACAGGGTGGGTTCACCCCTCCACTTT	CASSRDRVGSPLHF
TRBJ1-6	NA	NA	TRBV5-1	TGCGCCAGCAGCTTGGCCATCACCGATAGTAGTTCACCCCTCCACTTT	CASSLAITDSSSPLHF
TRBJ1-2	NA	TRBD1	TRBV19	TGTGCCAGTAGTATTGAGGGGGCACGTCGAGGCTACACCTTC	CASSIEGARRGYTF
TRBJ1-3	once	TRBD1	TRBV5-4	TGTGCCAGCCGGAGAGACAGGGCCTACCGCCTACACTCTGGAAACACCATATATTTT	CASRRDRAYRLHSGNTIYF
TRBJ1-2	NA	NA	TRBV7-2	TGTGCCAGCAGCTTAGCGTGGGGGGGCCGGGGCTATGGCTACACCTTC	CASSLAWGGRGYGYTF
TRBJ1-3	NA	NA	TRBV11-2	TGTGCCAGCAGCTTAGATGGCCGGGTAAACTCTGGAAACACCATATATTTT	CASSLDGRVNSGNTIYF
TRBJ1-6	NA	NA	TRBV19	TGTGCTACCCAGGGTCCCGATAATTCACCCCTCCACTTT	CATQGPDNSPLHF
TRBJ1-2	NA	NA	TRBV18	TGTGCCAGCTCACCAGACAGGAACTATGGCTACACCTTC	CASSPDRNYGYTF
TRBJ2-5	few	TRBD2	TRBV11-2	TGTGCCAGCAGCTTAAGCCCGGGGGGCCAAGAGACCCAGTACTTC	CASSLSPGGQETQYF
TRBJ1-4	NA	TRBD1	TRBV28	TGTGCCAGCAGGGCATTGGGGACAGGGGATGGTGTGAATGAAAAACTGTTTTTT	CASRALGTGDGVNEKLFF
TRBJ1-3	NA	NA	TRBV6-5	TGTGCCAGCAGTTACTTGCCAGCGCCTGGAAACACCATATATTTT	CASSYLPAPGNTIYF